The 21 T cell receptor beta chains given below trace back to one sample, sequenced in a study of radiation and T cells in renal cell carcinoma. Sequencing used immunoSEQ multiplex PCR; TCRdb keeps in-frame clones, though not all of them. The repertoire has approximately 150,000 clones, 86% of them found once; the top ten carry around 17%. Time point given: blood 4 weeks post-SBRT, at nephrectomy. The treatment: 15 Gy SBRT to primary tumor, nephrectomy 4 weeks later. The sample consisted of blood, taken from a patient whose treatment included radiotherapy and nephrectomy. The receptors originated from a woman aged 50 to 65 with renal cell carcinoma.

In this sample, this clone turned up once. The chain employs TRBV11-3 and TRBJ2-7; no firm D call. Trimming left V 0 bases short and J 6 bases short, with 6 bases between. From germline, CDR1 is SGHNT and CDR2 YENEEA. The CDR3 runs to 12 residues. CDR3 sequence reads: CASSLEPSEQYF. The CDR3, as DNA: TGTGCCAGCAGCTTAGAGCCAAGCGAGCAGTACTTC.

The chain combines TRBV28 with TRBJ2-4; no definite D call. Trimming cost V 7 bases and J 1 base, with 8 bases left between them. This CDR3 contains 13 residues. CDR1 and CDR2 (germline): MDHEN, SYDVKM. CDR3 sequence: CASTQRAKNIQYF. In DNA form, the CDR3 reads TGTGCCAGCACTCAGAGGGCCAAAAACATTCAGTACTTC.

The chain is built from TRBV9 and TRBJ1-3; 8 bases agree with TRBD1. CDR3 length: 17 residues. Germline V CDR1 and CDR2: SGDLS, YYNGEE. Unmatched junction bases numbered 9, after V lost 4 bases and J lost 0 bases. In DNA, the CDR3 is TGTGCCAGCAGCACAGGGGGACGGGAGCTCTCTGGAAACACCATATATTTT. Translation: CASSTGGRELSGNTIYF.

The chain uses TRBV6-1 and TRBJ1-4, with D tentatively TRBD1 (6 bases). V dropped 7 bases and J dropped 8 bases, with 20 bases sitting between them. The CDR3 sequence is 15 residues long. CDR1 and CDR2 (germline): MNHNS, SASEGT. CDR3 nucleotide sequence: TGTGCCAGCACGGTTGGCGGGACACGGGGAGAAAAACTGTTTTTT. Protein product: CASTVGGTRGEKLFF.

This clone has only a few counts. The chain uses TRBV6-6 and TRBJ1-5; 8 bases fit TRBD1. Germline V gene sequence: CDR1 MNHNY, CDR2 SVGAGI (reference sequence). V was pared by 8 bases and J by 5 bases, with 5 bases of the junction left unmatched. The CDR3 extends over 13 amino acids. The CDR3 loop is CASRTGSYQPQHF. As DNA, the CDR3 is TGTGCCAGCCGGACAGGGAGTTATCAGCCCCAGCATTTT.

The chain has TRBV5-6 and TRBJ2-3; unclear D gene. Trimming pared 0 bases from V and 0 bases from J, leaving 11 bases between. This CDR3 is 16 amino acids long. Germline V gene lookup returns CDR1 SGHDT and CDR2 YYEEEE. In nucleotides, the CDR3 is TGTGCCAGCAGCTTGGTCCAGGTCTCTAGCACAGATACGCAGTATTTT. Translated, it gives CASSLVQVSSTDTQYF.

The CDR3 DNA is TGTGCCAGCAGCACGACAGATAACTATGGCTACACCTTC. Translation: CASSTTDNYGYTF. V gene TRBV5-4 combines with J gene TRBJ1-2, with a weak D call TRBD1 (5 bases). Trimming cost V 4 bases and J 1 base, with 8 bases left between them. The CDR3 has 13 amino acids. Germline V gene lookup returns CDR1 SGHNT and CDR2 YYREEE (reference sequence).

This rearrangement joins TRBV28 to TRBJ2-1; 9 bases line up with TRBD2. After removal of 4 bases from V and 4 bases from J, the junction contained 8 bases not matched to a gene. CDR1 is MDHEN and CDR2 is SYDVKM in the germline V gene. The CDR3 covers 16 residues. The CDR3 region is CASSSYSGSGYNEQFF. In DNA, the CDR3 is TGTGCCAGCAGTTCATATAGCGGGAGCGGGTACAATGAGCAGTTCTTC.

The CDR3, as DNA: TGCGCCAGCAGCTCCAATGGACAGGGAAACACCGGGGAGCTGTTTTTT. It translates to CASSSNGQGNTGELFF. The V call is TRBV5-1, the J call TRBJ2-2; 8 positions match TRBD1. V was clipped by 3 bases and J by 2 bases; unmatched bases: 6. Per the germline V gene, CDR1 is SGHRS and CDR2 is YFSETQ. The CDR3 has 16 amino acids.

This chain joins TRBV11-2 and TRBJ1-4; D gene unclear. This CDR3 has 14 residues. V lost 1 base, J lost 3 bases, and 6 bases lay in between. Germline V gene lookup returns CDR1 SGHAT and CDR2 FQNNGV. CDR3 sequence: CASSLGGSNEKLFF. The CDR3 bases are TGTGCCAGCAGCTTAGGGGGTTCTAATGAAAAACTGTTTTTT.

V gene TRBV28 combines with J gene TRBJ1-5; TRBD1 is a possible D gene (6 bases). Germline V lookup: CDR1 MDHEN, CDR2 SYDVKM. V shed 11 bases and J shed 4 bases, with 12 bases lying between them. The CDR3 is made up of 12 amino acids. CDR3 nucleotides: TGTGCCCTAGGGGGGTTTAATCAGCCCCAGCATTTT. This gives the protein CALGGFNQPQHF.

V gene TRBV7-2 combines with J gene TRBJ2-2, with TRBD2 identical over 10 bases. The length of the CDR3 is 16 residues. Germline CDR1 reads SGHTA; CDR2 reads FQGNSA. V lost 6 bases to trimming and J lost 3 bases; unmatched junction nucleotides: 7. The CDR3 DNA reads TGTGCCAGCAGTAGGGGTAGCGGGAGGTACACCGGGGAGCTGTTTTTT. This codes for CASSRGSGRYTGELFF.

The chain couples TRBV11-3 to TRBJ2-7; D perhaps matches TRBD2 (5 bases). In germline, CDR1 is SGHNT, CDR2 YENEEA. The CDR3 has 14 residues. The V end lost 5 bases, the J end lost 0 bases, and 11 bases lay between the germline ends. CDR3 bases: TGTGCCAGCAGCCCCCGTGGAGGCTCCTACGAGCAGTACTTC. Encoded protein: CASSPRGGSYEQYF.

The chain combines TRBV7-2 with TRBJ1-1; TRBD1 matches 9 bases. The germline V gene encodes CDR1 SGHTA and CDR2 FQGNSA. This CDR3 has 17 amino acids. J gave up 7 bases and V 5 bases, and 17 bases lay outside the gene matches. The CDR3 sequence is CASSHRSGTGLRGEAFF. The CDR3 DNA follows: TGTGCCAGCAGCCATAGATCCGGGACAGGGCTCAGGGGTGAAGCTTTCTTT.

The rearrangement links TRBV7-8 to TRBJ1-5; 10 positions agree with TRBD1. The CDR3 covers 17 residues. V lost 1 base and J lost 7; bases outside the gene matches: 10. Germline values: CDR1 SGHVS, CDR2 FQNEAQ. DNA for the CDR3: TGTGCCAGCAGCTTAGAGCCGGGACAGGGGAGATACCAGCCCCAGCATTTT. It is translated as CASSLEPGQGRYQPQHF.

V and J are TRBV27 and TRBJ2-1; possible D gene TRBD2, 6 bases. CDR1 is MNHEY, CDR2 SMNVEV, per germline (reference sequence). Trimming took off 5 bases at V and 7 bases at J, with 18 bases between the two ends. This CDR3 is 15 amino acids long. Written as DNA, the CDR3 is TGTGCCAGCAGTCTAAGAGGAGGGCCAGGGAATGAGCAGTTCTTC. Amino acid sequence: CASSLRGGPGNEQFF.

The CDR3 DNA reads as TGTGCCAGCAAGACAGTCTCCACAGATACGCAGTATTTT. Translating gives CASKTVSTDTQYF. This chain uses TRBV19 with TRBJ2-3; perhaps TRBD1 as D (5 bases). CDR3 length: 13 residues. Germline CDR1 reads LNHDA; CDR2 reads SQIVND (reference sequence). V lost 9 bases and J 2 bases, leaving 12 bases between the germline ends.

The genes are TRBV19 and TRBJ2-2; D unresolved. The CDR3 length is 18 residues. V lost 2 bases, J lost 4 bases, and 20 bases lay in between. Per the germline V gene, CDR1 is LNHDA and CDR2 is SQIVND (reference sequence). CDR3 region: CASSIRSRRLVGTGELFF. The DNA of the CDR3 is TGTGCCAGTAGTATACGTTCTAGGCGGCTAGTGGGCACCGGGGAGCTGTTTTTT.

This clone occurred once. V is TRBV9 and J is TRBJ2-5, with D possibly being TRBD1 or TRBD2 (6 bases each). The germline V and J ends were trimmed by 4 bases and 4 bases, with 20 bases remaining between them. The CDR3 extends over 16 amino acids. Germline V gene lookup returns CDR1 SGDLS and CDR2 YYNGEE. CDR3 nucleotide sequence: TGTGCCAGCAGCACTCACCCCCCCGGGGGCTCAGAGACCCAGTACTTC. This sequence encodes CASSTHPPGGSETQYF.

CDR3 in amino acids: CASSLVGDTHGRNQPQHF. CDR3 in DNA: TGTGCCAGCAGCTTAGTCGGCGACACACACGGGCGCAATCAGCCCCAGCATTTT. The chain is built from TRBV11-2 and TRBJ1-5; D gene ambiguous. CDR3 length equals 18 residues. The ends were cut back, 1 base at V and 2 bases at J, with 18 bases in the middle. In germline, CDR1 is SGHAT, CDR2 FQNNGV. The full variable domain, its missing parts supplied by reference TRBV11-2 and TRBJ1-5, is EAGVAQSPRYKIIEKRQSVAFWCNPISGHATLYWYQQILGQGPKLLIQFQNNGVVDDSQLPKDRFSAERLKGVDSTLKIQPAKLEDSAVYLCASSLVGDTHGRNQPQHFGDGTRLSIL.

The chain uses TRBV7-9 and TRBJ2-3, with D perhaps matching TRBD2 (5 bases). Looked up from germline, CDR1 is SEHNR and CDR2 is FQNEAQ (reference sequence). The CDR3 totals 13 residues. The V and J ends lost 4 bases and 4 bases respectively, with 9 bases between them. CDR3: CASSSGLSDTQYF. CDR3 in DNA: TGTGCCAGCAGCTCCGGACTCTCAGATACGCAGTATTTT.